This passage covers 19 T cell receptor beta chains from one sample sequenced in a study of blood T cell repertoires in COVID-19 (dated by TCRdb to about 2020). Preparation of the library involved the immunoSEQ multiplex PCR assay. Here the immuneACCESS table is served through TCRdb, limited to in-frame sequences with V and J called. Missing clones are a known gap in these copies; in checked studies unresolved V genes cover under half, and the rest lacks a known reason. Recorded for this sample are about 130,000 clones; about four fifths of them occurred a single time. The top ten hold around 13% of the sample. Sequencing used peripheral blood. All receptors derive from a woman aged 30 to 39 who had recovered from COVID-19.

The chain joins TRBV2 to TRBJ2-6, with TRBD1 as a possible D gene (6 bases). Trimming pared 4 bases from V and 0 bases from J, leaving 19 bases between. The CDR3 loop spans 19 amino acids. Looked up from germline, CDR1 is SNHLY and CDR2 is FYNNEI. CDR3 DNA sequence: TGTGCCAGCAGTGGGGGGCCCCCGCAGGGGCGCTCTGGGGCCAACGTCCTGACTTTC. It specifies CASSGGPPQGRSGANVLTF.

The chain combines TRBV5-4 with TRBJ2-5; 8 nucleotides match TRBD1. Germline-derived CDR1 and CDR2 are SGHNT and YYREEE (reference sequence). J gave up 4 bases and V 3 bases, and 8 bases lay outside the gene matches. This CDR3 is built from 15 residues. CDR3 coding DNA: TGTGCCAGCAGCTCGGACAGGGTGGTTGTAGAGACCCAGTACTTC. Its protein is CASSSDRVVVETQYF.

A few counts support this clone. The same CDR3 also results from other DNA sequences found in this sample. The CDR3 reads CASSLGPGGLYGYTF. The CDR3 nucleotides read TGTGCCAGCAGCTTAGGGCCAGGGGGACTCTATGGCTACACCTTC. The chain uses TRBV7-2 and TRBJ1-2; TRBD1 matches 7 bases. CDR3 length equals 15 residues. Germline CDR1 SGHTA, CDR2 FQGNSA. V lost 1 base, J lost 4 bases, and 6 bases stayed unmatched.

As regards this clone: The sample carries other DNA sequences with the same CDR3. V and J are TRBV19 and TRBJ2-1, with 9 bases that match TRBD2. The V gene's germline CDR1 is LNHDA and CDR2 SQIVND (reference sequence). The V and J ends lost 9 bases and 3 bases, in that order; junction bases with no gene match: 6. The CDR3 is made up of 14 amino acids. CDR3 bases: TGTGCCAGCCGCCCTAGCGGGGTCTACAATGAGCAGTTCTTC. Translating it yields CASRPSGVYNEQFF.

This clone has just one count. This chain links TRBV7-6 with TRBJ1-1; no definite D call. The CDR3 spans 12 residues. Trimming pared 8 bases from V and 1 base from J, leaving 8 bases between. CDR1 and CDR2 from the germline V gene are SGHVS and FNYEAQ. DNA of the CDR3: TGTGCCAGCTCTGTCGGGAACACTGAAGCTTTCTTT. This codes for CASSVGNTEAFF.

This clone occurred once. The chain has TRBV2 and TRBJ1-6; D is unclear. CDR1 and CDR2 from the germline V gene are SNHLY and FYNNEI. The germline V and J ends were trimmed by 4 bases and 0 bases, with 10 bases remaining between them. The CDR3 has 16 residues. The CDR3 DNA follows: TGTGCCAGCAGTGGTGCAGGTAGCTCCTATAATTCACCCCTCCACTTT. The encoded protein is CASSGAGSSYNSPLHF.

CDR3 sequence (DNA): TGTGCCAGCAGCCTAAGCTCCTACGAGCAGTACTTC. Residues: CASSLSSYEQYF. The chain is built from TRBV5-4 and TRBJ2-7; D is undetermined. The CDR3 has 12 residues. V was trimmed by 4 bases and J by 0 bases, leaving 5 bases between them. Germline CDR1 is SGHNT and CDR2 is YYREEE (reference sequence).

The chain employs TRBV7-9 and TRBJ1-2, with 9 bases lining up with TRBD1. The germline V gene has CDR1 SEHNR and CDR2 FQNEAQ (reference sequence). The junction had 1 base not matched to a gene; V was cut back by 0 bases and J by 5 bases. CDR3 size: 14 residues. CDR3 nucleotides: TGTGCCAGCAGCTTAGCAGGGACAGGGTATGGCTACACCTTC. Translated, it gives CASSLAGTGYGYTF.

The V and J genes are TRBV2 and TRBJ2-7; D unclear. Germline V gives CDR1 SNHLY, CDR2 FYNNEI. The CDR3 extends over 12 amino acids. Trimming removed 4 bases from V and 3 bases from J, with 7 bases in between. The CDR3 bases are TGTGCCAGCAGTGGGCTTAACTACGAGCAGTACTTC. Its translation: CASSGLNYEQYF.

The gene calls are TRBV3-1 (or the pseudogene TRBV3-2) and TRBJ1-4, with TRBD1 matching 10 bases. Trimming at V came to 0 bases and at J to 6 bases, leaving 10 bases not matched to a gene. Germline-derived CDR1 and CDR2 are LGHDT and YNNKEL (reference sequence). This CDR3 region has 18 residues. The CDR3 nucleotides read TGTGCCAGCAGCCAAGATCCGAATTCCGGGACAGGGGATGAAAAACTGTTTTTT. Its protein is CASSQDPNSGTGDEKLFF.

This clone was recorded a few times. This chain uses TRBV12-5 with TRBJ2-2; D ambiguous. V dropped 2 bases and J dropped 1 base, with 14 bases sitting between them. The germline V gene has CDR1 LGHNT and CDR2 FRNRAP. CDR3 size: 17 residues. The CDR3 loop is CASGLRTIQRNTGELFF. The CDR3 bases are TGTGCTAGTGGTTTGCGAACGATTCAGCGGAACACCGGGGAGCTGTTTTTT.

This rearrangement joins TRBV6-1 to TRBJ2-4; D uncertain. This CDR3 region has 12 residues. Germline V CDR1 and CDR2: MNHNS, SASEGT. The ends were cut back, 1 base at V and 7 bases at J, with 5 bases in the middle. CDR3 amino acids: CASSEVRNIQYF. The CDR3 DNA is TGTGCCAGCAGTGAAGTTCGGAACATTCAGTACTTC.

J is TRBJ2-7 and V is TRBV7-9, with a weak D call TRBD1 (6 bases). The CDR3 totals 13 residues. V gave up 7 bases and J gave up 6 bases, with 16 bases separating them. Germline V gene sequence: CDR1 SEHNR, CDR2 FQNEAQ (reference sequence). CDR3 DNA: TGTGCCAGCACCTCTGACAGGTTCGGCGAGCAGTACTTC. Translation: CASTSDRFGEQYF.

The chain carries TRBV12-5 and TRBJ2-5; TRBD1 might be the D (6 bases). The CDR3 length is 14 residues. Germline V gives CDR1 LGHNT, CDR2 FRNRAP. Trimming took off 6 bases at V and 1 base at J, with 12 bases between the two ends. Here the CDR3 DNA reads TGTGCTAGTGGCCCGGACAGTCCCCAAGAGACCCAGTACTTC. Residues: CASGPDSPQETQYF. The full variable domain, rest sourced from reference TRBV12-5 and TRBJ2-5, is DARVTQTPRHKVTEMGQEVTMRCQPILGHNTVFWYRQTMMQGLELLAYFRNRAPLDDSGMPKDRFSAEMPDATLATLKIQPSEPRDSAVYFCASGPDSPQETQYFGPGTRLLVL.

V gene TRBV10-2 combines with J gene TRBJ1-3; the D gene is possibly TRBD1 (5 bases). Germline lookup yields CDR1 WSHSY and CDR2 SAAADI. The V end lost 0 bases, the J end lost 0 bases, and 6 bases lay between the germline ends. The CDR3 is made up of 15 amino acids. In DNA, the CDR3 is TGCGCCAGCAGTGAGTCGACAGCCTCTGGAAACACCATATATTTT. Translation gives CASSESTASGNTIYF.

As for this clone: Other DNA sequences within the sample encode an identical CDR3. The J gene is TRBJ2-7, the V gene TRBV12-3 or TRBV12-4; tentative D call: TRBD1 (5 bases). This CDR3 spans 13 amino acids. V was trimmed by 1 base and J by 4 bases, leaving 8 bases between them. The CDR3 nucleotides are TGTGCCAGCAGTTTAGGGCAGGGATACGAGCAGTACTTC. Translating gives CASSLGQGYEQYF.

The DNA for the CDR3 is TGTGCCAGCAGGTCGAGCGGGACCTCCTACAATGAGCAGTTCTTC. It translates to CASRSSGTSYNEQFF. The rearrangement uses TRBV25-1 and TRBJ2-1; 7 positions match TRBD2. Germline CDR1 and CDR2: MGHDK and SYGVNS. The CDR3 is made up of 15 amino acids. V trimming: 6 bases; J trimming: 0 bases; junction bases outside the gene matches: 5.

The rearrangement joins TRBV3-1 (or the pseudogene TRBV3-2) to TRBJ2-3; 12 bases align to TRBD2. The CDR3 is 17 residues long. Germline lookup yields CDR1 LGHDT and CDR2 YNNKEL (reference sequence). With 1 base clipped from V and 2 bases from J, the junction kept 4 bases outside the gene matches. CDR3: CASSQGPSGGVTDTQYF. For the CDR3, the DNA is TGTGCCAGCAGCCAAGGACCTAGCGGGGGGGTCACAGATACGCAGTATTTT.

This chain's CDR3 is CASSQRPDRSTNTEAFF. The CDR3 region has the DNA TGTGCCAGCAGCCAACGCCCGGACAGAAGTACGAACACTGAAGCTTTCTTT. The chain recombines TRBV14 with TRBJ1-1; the D gene is possibly TRBD1 (6 bases). The germline V gene has CDR1 SGHDN and CDR2 FVKESK. The V end lost 2 bases, the J end lost 1 base, and 17 bases lay between the germline ends. This CDR3 is 17 amino acids long.